The clone carrying this T cell receptor beta chain was observed a handful of times. Its matching antigen is unknown. This record belongs to a study of blood T cells in healthy people across ages. Study findings and constraints: Roughly linear age-related decline in beta diversity appeared, significant by age 40.

Then a second PCR, running roughly 7 to 12 cycles, was carried out with a sample-barcoded 5' primer and a J-beta primer mix. TCRdb ran MiXCR on the 5' RACE reads and lists one entry per CDR3 protein. The sample records more than 1,400,000 distinct CDR3 sequences, approximately 38% being singletons. Germline CDR1 is LGHDT and CDR2 is YNNKEL (reference sequence). This CDR3 has 13 residues. V lost 0 bases and J 6 bases, leaving 6 bases between the germline ends. The origin of this receptor is a woman under 30 in good health. Sequenced input: blood. The chain couples TRBV3-1 to TRBJ2-1; no reliable D call. The CDR3 DNA reads TGTGCCAGCAGCCAAGATTCCCCCAATGAGCAGTTCTTC. It specifies CASSQDSPNEQFF.